This T cell receptor beta chain was sequenced during a study of OX40 agonist ivuxolimab in advanced cancers. The CDR3 runs to 13 residues. Trimming took off 7 bases at V and 1 base at J, with 10 bases between the two ends. Germline CDR1 reads MDHEN; CDR2 reads SYDVKM. Profiling relied on immunoSEQ multiplex PCR, and the TCRdb table lists in-frame clones only, not all of them. The repertoire consists of approximately 77,000 clones, with under 90% occurring once and the leading ten covering 0.45% to 0.65%. The sequence derives from an adult with an advanced solid tumor such as melanoma, head and neck, liver or kidney cancer. The sequences come from CD4+ or CD8+ T cells sorted from blood, collected in a trial of the OX40 agonist ivuxolimab. The chain couples TRBV28 to TRBJ1-1; D is uncertain. CDR3 DNA sequence: TGTGCCAGCATTTCGCGGGGGAACACTGAAGCTTTCTTT. Protein: CASISRGNTEAFF.